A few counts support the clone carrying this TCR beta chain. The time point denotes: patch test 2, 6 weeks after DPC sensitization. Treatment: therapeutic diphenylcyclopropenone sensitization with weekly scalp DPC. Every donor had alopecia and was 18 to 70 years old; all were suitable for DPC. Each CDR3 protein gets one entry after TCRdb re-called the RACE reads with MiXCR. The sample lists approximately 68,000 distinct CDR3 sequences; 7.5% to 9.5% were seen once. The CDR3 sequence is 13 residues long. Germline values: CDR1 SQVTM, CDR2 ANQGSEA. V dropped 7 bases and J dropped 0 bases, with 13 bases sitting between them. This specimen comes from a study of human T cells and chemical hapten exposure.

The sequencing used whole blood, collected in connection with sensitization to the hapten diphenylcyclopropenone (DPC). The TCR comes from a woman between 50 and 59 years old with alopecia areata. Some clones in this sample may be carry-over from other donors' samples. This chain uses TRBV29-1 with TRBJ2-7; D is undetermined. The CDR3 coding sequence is TGCAGCGCCCGTGACGGAAACTCCTACGAGCAGTACTTC. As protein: CSARDGNSYEQYF.